This T cell receptor beta chain was identified during a study of blood T cell repertoires in COVID-19 (TCRdb year 2020). Regarding the complete study: Samples covering the acute and convalescent phases of COVID-19 were provided by collaborators in the United States, Italy and Spain. The prospective study material was composed of cDNA or gDNA derived from T cells, B-cell-depleted T cells, or PBMCs. Deeply sampled blood TCRbeta repertoires from subjects exposed to, actively infected with, or recovered from COVID-19 were included in the dataset. The repertoires were released in a freely available public database meant as a resource for research on the immune response to SARS-CoV-2. Samples were obtained from the ongoing ImmuneRACE study (first 160 participants) and from approximately 1,200 subjects provided by 6 global collaborators. Sample metadata almost always included a de-identified subject ID, COVID-19 status, age in years and sex. HLA class I and class II types, where available, came from metadata supplied by the sample provider rather than from assay-based typing. What the work shows at the level of the full study, not this receptor alone: The amount of clinical and demographic metadata varied by source and participant and was provided uncurated.

In the case of this clone: This receptor's antigen is unknown. Base qualities are missing; no much larger clone stands one base away.

Participants in the prospective study were aged about 18 to 95 years, lived in some 24 United States geographic areas, and enrolled through a virtual design. To assign participants to cohorts, the prospective study relied on clinical history that participants themselves reported in a screening survey and a study questionnaire. Recovered participants in ImmuneRACE Cohort 3 were defined as having two consecutive negative NP/OP PCR tests, clearance from a healthcare professional, or resolution of symptoms. Each participant in the prospective study had whole blood, serum and a nasopharyngeal or oropharyngeal swab collected by mobile phlebotomists. Prospective study participants could optionally give additional blood draws and questionnaires over an approximately two-month period. Prospective study blood samples were shipped either frozen or at room temperature before DNA extraction. TCRbeta CDR3 regions were amplified from genomic DNA using the immunoSEQ Assay, a bias-controlled multiplex PCR. As for how the authors treated the data: The number of nucleated cells in each sample was estimated from the amplification of reference gene primers within the assay. To quantify the absolute abundance of each unique TCRbeta CDR3 rearrangement, sequence reads were collapsed and filtered. For each sample, productive Simpson clonality was calculated as the square root of Simpson's diversity index across productive rearrangements. What TCRdb holds here is the immuneACCESS table cut down to in-frame rearrangements. Part of the clones is not present; checked against another copy, under half of the missing clones reflect an unresolved V gene, and the others are unexplained. The V and J calls and clone size come from that table; D and trimming were worked out from the DNA. The sample has 150,000 or so clones on record, 86% of them singletons. The ten largest clonotypes hold under 4.5% of the sample.

V ends up 5 bases short and J 8 bases short, with an unmatched junction base count of 7. In the germline V gene, CDR1 corresponds to MRHNA and CDR2 to SNTAGT. From its cysteine to its phenylalanine, the CDR3 spans 15 amino acids. Only CDR3 DNA is held: 45 bases, read in frame from base 1. The origin of this receptor is a man aged 50 to 60 who had recovered from COVID-19. The chain is made from TRBV6-4 and TRBJ1-6, with 9 middle bases fitting TRBD1. Sequenced: PBMCs or T cells enriched from blood (not recorded which). The DNA sequence reads TGTGCCAGCAGTAAGGGACAGGGACGTTATTCACCCCTCCACTTT. This yields the protein CASSKGQGRYSPLHF.